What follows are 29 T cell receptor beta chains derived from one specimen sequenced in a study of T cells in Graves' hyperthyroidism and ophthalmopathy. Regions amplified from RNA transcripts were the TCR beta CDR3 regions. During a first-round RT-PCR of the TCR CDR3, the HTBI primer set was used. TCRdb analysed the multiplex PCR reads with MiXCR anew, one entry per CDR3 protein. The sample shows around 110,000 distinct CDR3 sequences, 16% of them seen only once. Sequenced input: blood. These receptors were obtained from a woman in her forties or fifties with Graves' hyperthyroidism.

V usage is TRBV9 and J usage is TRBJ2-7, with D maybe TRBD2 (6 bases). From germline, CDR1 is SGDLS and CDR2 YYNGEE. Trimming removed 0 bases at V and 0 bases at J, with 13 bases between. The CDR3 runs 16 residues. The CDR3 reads CASSVGGSGSSYEQYF. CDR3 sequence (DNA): TGTGCCAGCAGCGTAGGGGGTAGCGGTAGCTCCTACGAGCAGTACTTC.

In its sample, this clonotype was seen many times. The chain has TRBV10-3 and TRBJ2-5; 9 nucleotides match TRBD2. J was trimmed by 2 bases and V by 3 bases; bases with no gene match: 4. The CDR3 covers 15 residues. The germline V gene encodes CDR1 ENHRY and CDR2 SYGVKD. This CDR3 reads CAISDGLAGQETQYF. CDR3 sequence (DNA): TGTGCCATCAGTGACGGGCTAGCGGGACAAGAGACCCAGTACTTC.

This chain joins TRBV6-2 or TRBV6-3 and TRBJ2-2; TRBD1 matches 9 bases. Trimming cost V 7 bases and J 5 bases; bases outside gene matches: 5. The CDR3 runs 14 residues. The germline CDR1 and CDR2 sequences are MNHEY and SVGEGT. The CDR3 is CASIDRGRTGELFF. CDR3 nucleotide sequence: TGTGCCAGCATAGACAGGGGGAGAACCGGGGAGCTGTTTTTT.

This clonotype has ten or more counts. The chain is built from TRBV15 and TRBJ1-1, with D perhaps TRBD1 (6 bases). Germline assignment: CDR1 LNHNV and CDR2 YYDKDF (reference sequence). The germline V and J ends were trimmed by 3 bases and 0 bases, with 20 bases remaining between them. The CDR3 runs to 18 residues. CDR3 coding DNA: TGTGCCACCAGCAGGCCGACGACTTTGGACAGCTTGAACACTGAAGCTTTCTTT. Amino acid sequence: CATSRPTTLDSLNTEAFF.

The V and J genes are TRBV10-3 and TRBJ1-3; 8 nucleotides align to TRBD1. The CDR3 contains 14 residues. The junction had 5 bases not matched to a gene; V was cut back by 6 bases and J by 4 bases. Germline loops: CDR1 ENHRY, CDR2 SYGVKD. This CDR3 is CAIRGQEEGNTIYF. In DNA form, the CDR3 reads TGTGCCATCAGGGGACAGGAGGAGGGAAACACCATATATTTT.

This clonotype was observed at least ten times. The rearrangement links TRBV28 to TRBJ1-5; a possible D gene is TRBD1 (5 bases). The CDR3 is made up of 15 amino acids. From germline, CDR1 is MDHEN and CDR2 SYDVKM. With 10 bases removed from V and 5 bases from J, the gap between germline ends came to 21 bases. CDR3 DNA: TGTGCCACTCGCGTGGGGGAGAGGATCGATCAGCCCCAGCATTTT. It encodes CATRVGERIDQPQHF.

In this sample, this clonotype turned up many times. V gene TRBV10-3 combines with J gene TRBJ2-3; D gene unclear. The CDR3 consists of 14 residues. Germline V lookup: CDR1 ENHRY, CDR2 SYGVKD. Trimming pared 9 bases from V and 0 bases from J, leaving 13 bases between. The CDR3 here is CAILIEASTDTQYF. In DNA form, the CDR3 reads TGTGCCATTCTAATTGAAGCTAGCACAGATACGCAGTATTTT.

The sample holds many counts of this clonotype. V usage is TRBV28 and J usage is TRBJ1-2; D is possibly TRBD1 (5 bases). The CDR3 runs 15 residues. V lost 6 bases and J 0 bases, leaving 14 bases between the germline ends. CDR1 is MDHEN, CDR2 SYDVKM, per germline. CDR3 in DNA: TGTGCCAGCAGGTGGGGGGACGGAGCTAACTATGGCTACACCTTC. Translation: CASRWGDGANYGYTF.

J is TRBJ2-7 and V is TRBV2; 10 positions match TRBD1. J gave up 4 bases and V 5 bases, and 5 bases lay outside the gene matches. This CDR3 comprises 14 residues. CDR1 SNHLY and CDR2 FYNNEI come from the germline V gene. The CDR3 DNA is TGTGCCAGCAGTACCCGGACAGGGGGATACGAGCAGTACTTC. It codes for CASSTRTGGYEQYF.

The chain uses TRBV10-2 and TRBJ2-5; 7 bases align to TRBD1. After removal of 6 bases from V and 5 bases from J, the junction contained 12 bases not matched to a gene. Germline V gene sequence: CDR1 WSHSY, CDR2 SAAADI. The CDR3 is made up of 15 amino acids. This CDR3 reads CASREIQGSRETQYF. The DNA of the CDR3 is TGCGCCAGCAGGGAAATACAGGGGTCCAGGGAGACCCAGTACTTC.

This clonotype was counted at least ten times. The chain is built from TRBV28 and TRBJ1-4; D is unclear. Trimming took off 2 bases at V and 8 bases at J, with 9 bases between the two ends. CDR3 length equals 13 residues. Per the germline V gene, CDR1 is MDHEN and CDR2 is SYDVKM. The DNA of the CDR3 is TGTGCCAGCAGTTTAAGGCCGGAGGAAAAACTGTTTTTT. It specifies CASSLRPEEKLFF.

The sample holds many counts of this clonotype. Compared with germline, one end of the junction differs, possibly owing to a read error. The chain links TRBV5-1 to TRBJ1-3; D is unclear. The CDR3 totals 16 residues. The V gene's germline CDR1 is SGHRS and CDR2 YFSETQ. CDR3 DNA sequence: TGCGTCAGCAGCTTGGATGGCGCGACCTCTGGAAACACCATATATTTT. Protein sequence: CVSSLDGATSGNTIYF.

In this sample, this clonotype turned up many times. The CDR3 coding sequence is TGTGCCAGCAGTAGGGAAAGGGGCCTGGGGGCTTTCTTT. It encodes CASSRERGLGAFF. The V gene is TRBV2, the J gene TRBJ1-1, with a possible D match to TRBD1 (5 bases). Trimming left V 5 bases short and J 11 bases short, with 18 bases between. CDR3 length: 13 residues. Germline V gives CDR1 SNHLY, CDR2 FYNNEI.

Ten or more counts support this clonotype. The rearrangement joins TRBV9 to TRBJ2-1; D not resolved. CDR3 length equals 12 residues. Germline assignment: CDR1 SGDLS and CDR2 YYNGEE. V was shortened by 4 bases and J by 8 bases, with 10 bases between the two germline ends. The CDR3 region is CASSPRSDEQFF. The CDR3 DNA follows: TGTGCCAGCAGCCCACGCAGCGATGAGCAGTTCTTC.

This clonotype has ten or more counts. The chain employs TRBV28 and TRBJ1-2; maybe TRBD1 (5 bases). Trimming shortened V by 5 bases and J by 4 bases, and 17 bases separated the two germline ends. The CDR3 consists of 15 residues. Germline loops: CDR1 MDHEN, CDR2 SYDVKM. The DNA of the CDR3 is TGTGCCAGCAGTGAACCTTCCGGGACTGCCTATGGCTACACCTTC. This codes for CASSEPSGTAYGYTF.

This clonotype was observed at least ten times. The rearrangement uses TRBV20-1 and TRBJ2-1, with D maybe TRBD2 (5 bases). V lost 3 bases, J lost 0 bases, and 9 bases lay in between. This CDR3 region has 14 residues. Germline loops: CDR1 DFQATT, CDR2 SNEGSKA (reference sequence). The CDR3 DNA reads TGCAGTGCTAGGAGGGCGAGCTCCTACAATGAGCAGTTCTTC. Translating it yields CSARRASSYNEQFF.

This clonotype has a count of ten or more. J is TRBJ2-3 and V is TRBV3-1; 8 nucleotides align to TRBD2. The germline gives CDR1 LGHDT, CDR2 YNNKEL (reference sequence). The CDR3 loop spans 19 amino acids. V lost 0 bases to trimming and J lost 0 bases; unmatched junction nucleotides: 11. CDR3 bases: TGTGCCAGCAGCCAAGATCTGCTAGCGGGCCAGACTAGCACAGATACGCAGTATTTT. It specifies CASSQDLLAGQTSTDTQYF.

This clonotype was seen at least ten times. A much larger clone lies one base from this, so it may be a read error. The CDR3 nucleotides read TGTGCCAGCAGCTGGGCAGACTCGAACACTGAAGCTTTCTTT. Protein sequence: CASSWADSNTEAFF. V usage is TRBV11-1 and J usage is TRBJ1-1; D call uncertain. Between the trimmed V and J ends, which lost 4 bases and 1 base, there was a span of 10 bases. Germline assignment: CDR1 SGHAT and CDR2 FQDESV (reference sequence). This CDR3 comprises 14 residues.

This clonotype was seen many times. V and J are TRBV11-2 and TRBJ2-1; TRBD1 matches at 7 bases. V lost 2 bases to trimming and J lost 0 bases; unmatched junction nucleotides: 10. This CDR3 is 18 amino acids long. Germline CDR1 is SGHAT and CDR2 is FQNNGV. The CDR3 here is CASSLRPTGTVSYNEQFF. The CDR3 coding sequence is TGTGCCAGCAGCTTACGACCGACCGGGACAGTCTCCTACAATGAGCAGTTCTTC.

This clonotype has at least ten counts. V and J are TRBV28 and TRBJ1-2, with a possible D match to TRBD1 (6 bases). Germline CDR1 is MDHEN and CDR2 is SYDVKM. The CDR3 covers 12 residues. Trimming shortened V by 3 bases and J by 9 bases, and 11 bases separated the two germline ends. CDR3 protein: CASSLKRDSYTF. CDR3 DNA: TGTGCCAGCAGTTTGAAGAGGGACAGCTACACCTTC.

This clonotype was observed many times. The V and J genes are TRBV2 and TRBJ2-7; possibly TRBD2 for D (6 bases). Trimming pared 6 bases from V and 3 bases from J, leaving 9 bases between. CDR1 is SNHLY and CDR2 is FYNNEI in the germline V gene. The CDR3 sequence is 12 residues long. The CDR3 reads CASSRLGYEQYV. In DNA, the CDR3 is TGTGCCAGCAGCCGACTAGGCTACGAGCAGTACGTC.

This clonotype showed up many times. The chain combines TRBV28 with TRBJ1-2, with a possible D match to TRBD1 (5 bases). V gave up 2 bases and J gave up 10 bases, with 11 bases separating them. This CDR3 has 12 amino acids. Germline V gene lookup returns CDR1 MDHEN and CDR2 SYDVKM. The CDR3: CASSLPDRIYTF. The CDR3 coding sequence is TGTGCCAGCAGTTTACCCGACAGAATCTACACCTTC.

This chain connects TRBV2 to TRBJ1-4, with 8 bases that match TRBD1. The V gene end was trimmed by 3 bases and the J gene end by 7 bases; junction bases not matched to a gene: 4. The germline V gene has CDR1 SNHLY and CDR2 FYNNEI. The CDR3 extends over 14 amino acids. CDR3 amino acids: CASSDRGLGEKLFF. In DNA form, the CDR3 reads TGTGCCAGCAGTGACAGGGGGCTCGGTGAAAAACTGTTTTTT.

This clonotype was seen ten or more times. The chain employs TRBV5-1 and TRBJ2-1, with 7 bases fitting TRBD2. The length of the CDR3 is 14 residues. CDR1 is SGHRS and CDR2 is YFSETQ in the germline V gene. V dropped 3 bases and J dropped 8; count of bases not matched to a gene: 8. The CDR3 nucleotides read TGCGCCAGCAGCTGGTGGGGGGGGATCGATGAGCAGTTCTTC. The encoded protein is CASSWWGGIDEQFF.

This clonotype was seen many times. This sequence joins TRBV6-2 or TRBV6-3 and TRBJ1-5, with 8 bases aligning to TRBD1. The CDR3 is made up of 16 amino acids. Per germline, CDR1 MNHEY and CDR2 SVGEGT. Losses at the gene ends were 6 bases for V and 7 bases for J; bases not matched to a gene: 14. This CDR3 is CASSPSTGVGRQPQHF. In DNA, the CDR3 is TGTGCCAGCAGCCCCTCGACAGGGGTCGGTAGGCAGCCCCAGCATTTT.

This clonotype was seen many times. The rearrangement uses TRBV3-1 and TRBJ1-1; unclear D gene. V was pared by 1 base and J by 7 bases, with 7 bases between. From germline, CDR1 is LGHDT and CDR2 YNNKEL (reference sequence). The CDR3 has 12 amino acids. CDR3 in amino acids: CASSQVSSEAFF. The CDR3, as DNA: TGTGCCAGCAGCCAAGTCTCCAGTGAAGCTTTCTTT. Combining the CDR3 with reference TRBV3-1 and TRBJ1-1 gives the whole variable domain DTAVSQTPKYLVTQMGNDKSIKCEQNLGHDTMYWYKQDSKKFLKIMFSYNNKELIINETVPNRFSPKSPDKAHLNLHINSLELGDSAVYFCASSQVSSEAFFGQGTRLTVV.

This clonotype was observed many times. CDR3 DNA: TGTGCCAGCAGTTTTTCCCTCGGGGGGCGTACGCAGTATTTT. Residues: CASSFSLGGRTQYF. This sequence joins TRBV28 and TRBJ2-3, with a tentative D call TRBD2 (7 bases). The CDR3 sequence is 14 residues long. The V end lost 3 bases, the J end lost 8 bases, and 15 bases lay between the germline ends. The germline V gene encodes CDR1 MDHEN and CDR2 SYDVKM. Using reference TRBV28 and TRBJ2-3 for the parts outside the CDR3, the full variable domain is DVKVTQSSRYLVKRTGEKVFLECVQDMDHENMFWYRQDPGLGLRLIYFSYDVKMKEKGDIPEGYSVSREKKERFSLILESASTNQTSMYLCASSFSLGGRTQYFGPGTRLTVL.

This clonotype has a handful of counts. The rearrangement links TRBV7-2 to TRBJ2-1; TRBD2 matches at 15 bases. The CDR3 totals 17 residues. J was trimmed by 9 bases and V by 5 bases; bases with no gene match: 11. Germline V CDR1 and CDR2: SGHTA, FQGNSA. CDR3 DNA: TGTGCCAGCAGCCTAGGACCGGGACTAGCGGGAGGCGGTGAGCAGTTCTTC. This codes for CASSLGPGLAGGGEQFF.

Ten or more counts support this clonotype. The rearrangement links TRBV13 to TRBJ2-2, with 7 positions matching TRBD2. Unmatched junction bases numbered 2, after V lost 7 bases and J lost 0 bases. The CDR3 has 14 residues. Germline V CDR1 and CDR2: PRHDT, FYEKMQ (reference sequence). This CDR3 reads CASTSGSNTGELFF. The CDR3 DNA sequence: TGTGCCAGCACTAGCGGCTCGAACACCGGGGAGCTGTTTTTT.